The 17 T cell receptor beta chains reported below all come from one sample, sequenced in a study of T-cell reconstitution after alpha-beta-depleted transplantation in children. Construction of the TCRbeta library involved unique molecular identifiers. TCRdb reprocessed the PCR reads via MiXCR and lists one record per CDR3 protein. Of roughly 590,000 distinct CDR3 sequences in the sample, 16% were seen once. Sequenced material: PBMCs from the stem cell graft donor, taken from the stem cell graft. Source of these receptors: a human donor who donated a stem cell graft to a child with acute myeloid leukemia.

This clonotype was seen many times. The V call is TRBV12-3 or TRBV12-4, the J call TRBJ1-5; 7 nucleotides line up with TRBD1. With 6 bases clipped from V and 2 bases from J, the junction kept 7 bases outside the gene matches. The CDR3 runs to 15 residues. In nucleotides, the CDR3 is TGTGCCAGCAGGGTCGCCGACAGGGGCAATCAGCCCCAGCATTTT. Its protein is CASRVADRGNQPQHF.

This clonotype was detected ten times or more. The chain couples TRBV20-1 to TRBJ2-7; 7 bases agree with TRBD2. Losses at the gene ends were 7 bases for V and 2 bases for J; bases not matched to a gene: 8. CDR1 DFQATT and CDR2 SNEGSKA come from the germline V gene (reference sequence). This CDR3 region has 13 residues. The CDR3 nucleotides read TGCAGTGTGGGAGGGGTCCATCCCTACGAGCAGTACTTC. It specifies CSVGGVHPYEQYF.

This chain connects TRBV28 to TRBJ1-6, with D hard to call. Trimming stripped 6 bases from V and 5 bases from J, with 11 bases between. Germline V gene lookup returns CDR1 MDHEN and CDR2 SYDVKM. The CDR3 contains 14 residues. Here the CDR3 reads CASRLYPNNSPLHF. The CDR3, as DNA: TGTGCCAGCAGACTCTACCCGAATAATTCACCCCTCCACTTT.

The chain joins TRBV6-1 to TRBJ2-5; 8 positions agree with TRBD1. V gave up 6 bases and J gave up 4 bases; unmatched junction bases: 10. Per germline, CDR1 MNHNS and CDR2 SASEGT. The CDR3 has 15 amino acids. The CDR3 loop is CASRLLQGAGETQYF. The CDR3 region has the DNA TGTGCCAGCAGACTCCTCCAGGGGGCTGGAGAGACCCAGTACTTC.

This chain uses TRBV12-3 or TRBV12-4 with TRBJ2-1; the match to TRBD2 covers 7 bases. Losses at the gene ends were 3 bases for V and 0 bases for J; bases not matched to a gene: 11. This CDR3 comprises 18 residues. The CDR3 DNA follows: TGTGCCAGCAGTTTCTCTCGACGGGGGGTGAGCTCCTACAATGAGCAGTTCTTC. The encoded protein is CASSFSRRGVSSYNEQFF.

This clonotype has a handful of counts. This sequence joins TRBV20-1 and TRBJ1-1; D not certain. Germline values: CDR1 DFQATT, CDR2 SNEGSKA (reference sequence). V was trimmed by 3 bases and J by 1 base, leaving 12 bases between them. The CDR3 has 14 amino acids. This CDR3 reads CSASGGRRNTEAFF. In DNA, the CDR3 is TGCAGTGCTAGCGGTGGCAGACGGAACACTGAAGCTTTCTTT.

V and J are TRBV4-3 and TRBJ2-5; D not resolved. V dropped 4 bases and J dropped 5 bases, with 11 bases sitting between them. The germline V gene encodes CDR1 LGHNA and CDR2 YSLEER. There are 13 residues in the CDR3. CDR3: CASSPQLGETQYF. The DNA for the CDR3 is TGCGCCAGCAGCCCTCAACTGGGGGAGACCCAGTACTTC.

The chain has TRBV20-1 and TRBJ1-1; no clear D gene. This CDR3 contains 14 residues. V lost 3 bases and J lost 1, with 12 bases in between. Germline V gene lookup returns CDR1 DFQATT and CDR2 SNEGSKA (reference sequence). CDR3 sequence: CSASSQLENTEAFF. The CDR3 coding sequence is TGCAGTGCTAGTAGTCAGCTTGAGAACACTGAAGCTTTCTTT.

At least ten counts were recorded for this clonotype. For the CDR3, the DNA is TGCAGCGTTGAAGATGGCGGGGAGCTGTTTTTT. Amino acid sequence: CSVEDGGELFF. The J gene is TRBJ2-2, the V gene TRBV29-1; D unclear. CDR3 length: 11 residues. Germline V gene sequence: CDR1 SQVTM, CDR2 ANQGSEA. The V gene lost 0 bases and the J gene lost 7 bases, with 3 bases spanning the gap.

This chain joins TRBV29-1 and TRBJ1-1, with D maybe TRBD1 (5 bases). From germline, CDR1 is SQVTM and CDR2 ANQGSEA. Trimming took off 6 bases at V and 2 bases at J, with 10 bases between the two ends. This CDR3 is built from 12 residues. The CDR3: CSVRTSNTEAFF. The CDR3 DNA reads TGCAGCGTCCGGACAAGCAACACTGAAGCTTTCTTT. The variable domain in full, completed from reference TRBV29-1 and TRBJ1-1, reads SAVISQKPSRDICQRGTSLTIQCQVDSQVTMMFWYRQQPGQSLTLIATANQGSEATYESGFVIDKFPISRPNLTFSTLTVSNMSPEDSSIYLCSVRTSNTEAFFGQGTRLTVV.

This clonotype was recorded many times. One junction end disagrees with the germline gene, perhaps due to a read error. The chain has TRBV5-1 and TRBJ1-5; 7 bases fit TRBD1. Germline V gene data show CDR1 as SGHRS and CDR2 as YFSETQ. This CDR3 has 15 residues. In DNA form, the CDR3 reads TGTGCCAGCAGTTTAGAGGGACAGCTCAATCAGCCCCAGCATTTT. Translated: CASSLEGQLNQPQHF.

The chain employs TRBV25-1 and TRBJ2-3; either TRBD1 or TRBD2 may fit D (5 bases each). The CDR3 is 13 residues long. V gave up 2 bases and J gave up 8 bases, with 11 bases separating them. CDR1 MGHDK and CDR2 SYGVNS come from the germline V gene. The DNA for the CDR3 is TGTGCCAGCAGTGAACGTACGGGGCCTACGCAGTATTTT. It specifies CASSERTGPTQYF.

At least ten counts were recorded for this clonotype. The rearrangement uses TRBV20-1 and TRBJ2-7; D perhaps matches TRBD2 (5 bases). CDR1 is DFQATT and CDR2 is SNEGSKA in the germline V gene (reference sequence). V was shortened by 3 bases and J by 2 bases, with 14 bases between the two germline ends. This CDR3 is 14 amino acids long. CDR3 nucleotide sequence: TGCAGTGCTAGTACCCGGGAAACCACCTACGAGCAGTACTTC. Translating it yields CSASTRETTYEQYF.

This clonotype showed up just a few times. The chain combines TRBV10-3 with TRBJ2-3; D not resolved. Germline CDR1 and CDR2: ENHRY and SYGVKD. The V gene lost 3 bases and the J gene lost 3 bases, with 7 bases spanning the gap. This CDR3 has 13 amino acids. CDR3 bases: TGTGCCATCAGTGACGTGATAACAGATACGCAGTATTTT. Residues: CAISDVITDTQYF.

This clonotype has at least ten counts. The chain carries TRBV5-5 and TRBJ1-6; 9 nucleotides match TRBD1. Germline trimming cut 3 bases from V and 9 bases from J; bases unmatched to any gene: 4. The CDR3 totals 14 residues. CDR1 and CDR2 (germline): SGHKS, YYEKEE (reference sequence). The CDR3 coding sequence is TGTGCCAGCAGCTCCACAGGGGGCGGTTCACCCCTCCACTTT. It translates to CASSSTGGGSPLHF.

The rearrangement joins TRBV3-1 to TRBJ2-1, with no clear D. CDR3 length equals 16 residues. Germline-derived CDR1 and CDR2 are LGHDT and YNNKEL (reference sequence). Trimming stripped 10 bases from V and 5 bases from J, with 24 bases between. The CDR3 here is CATSHPWWRKDNEQFF. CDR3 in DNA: TGTGCCACCTCCCATCCCTGGTGGCGGAAGGACAATGAGCAGTTCTTC.

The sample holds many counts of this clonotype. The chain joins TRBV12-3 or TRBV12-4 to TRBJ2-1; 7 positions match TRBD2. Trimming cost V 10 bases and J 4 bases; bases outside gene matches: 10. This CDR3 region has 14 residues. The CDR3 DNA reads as TGTGCCAACTCCAGGGACGGGGGGTACAATGAGCAGTTCTTC. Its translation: CANSRDGGYNEQFF.